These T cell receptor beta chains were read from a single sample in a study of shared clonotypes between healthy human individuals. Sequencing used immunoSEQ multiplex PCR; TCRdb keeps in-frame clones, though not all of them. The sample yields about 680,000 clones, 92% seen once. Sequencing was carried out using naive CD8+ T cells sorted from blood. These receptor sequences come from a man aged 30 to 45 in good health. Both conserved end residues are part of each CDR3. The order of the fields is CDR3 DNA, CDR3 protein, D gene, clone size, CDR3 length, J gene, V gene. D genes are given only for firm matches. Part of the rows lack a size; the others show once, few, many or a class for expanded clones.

CDR3nt: TGTGCCAGCAGCACCGGGACTAGCGTCTACGAGCAGTACTTC
CDR3aa: CASSTGTSVYEQYF
d_gene: TRBD2
abundance: NA
len: 14
j_gene: TRBJ2-7
v_gene: TRBV9

CDR3nt: TGTGCCAGCAGCTTAGCGGGCGCAAATTCACCCCTCCACTTT
CDR3aa: CASSLAGANSPLHF
d_gene: NA
abundance: NA
len: 14
j_gene: TRBJ1-6
v_gene: TRBV7-9

CDR3nt: TGTGCCAGCAGTGAGGGGGTGAGCTCCTACAATGAGCAGTTCTTC
CDR3aa: CASSEGVSSYNEQFF
d_gene: NA
abundance: NA
len: 15
j_gene: TRBJ2-1
v_gene: TRBV6-1

CDR3nt: TGTGCCAGTAGATGGACAGGGAACACCGGGGAGCTGTTTTTT
CDR3aa: CASRWTGNTGELFF
d_gene: TRBD1
abundance: NA
len: 14
j_gene: TRBJ2-2
v_gene: TRBV19

CDR3nt: TGTGCCAGTAGTATCGACGGGAGCTCCTACAATGAGCAGTTCTTC
CDR3aa: CASSIDGSSYNEQFF
d_gene: NA
abundance: NA
len: 15
j_gene: TRBJ2-1
v_gene: TRBV19

CDR3nt: TGTGCCAGCAGCTTAGGGGGGGACGAATGGGAAAAACTGTTTTTT
CDR3aa: CASSLGGDEWEKLFF
d_gene: NA
abundance: NA
len: 15
j_gene: TRBJ1-4
v_gene: TRBV7-2

CDR3nt: TGTGCCAGCAGCCAGAGTACAGGGCGGCCCTACGAGCAGTACTTC
CDR3aa: CASSQSTGRPYEQYF
d_gene: NA
abundance: NA
len: 15
j_gene: TRBJ2-7
v_gene: TRBV5-4

CDR3nt: TGTGCCAGCAGCTTGTCGGTCCTTGGAAATCAGCCCCAGCATTTT
CDR3aa: CASSLSVLGNQPQHF
d_gene: NA
abundance: few
len: 15
j_gene: TRBJ1-5
v_gene: TRBV5-5

CDR3nt: TGTGCCAGCAGCTTAGGATACTACGAGCAGTACTTC
CDR3aa: CASSLGYYEQYF
d_gene: NA
abundance: NA
len: 12
j_gene: TRBJ2-7
v_gene: TRBV11-2

CDR3nt: TGTGCCAGCAGTGGGGGAAACGGTGTTGGCTACACCTTC
CDR3aa: CASSGGNGVGYTF
d_gene: NA
abundance: NA
len: 13
j_gene: TRBJ1-2
v_gene: TRBV25-1

CDR3nt: TGTGCCAGCACTCCAGGACTAGCGGGAACCAATGAGCAGTTCTTC
CDR3aa: CASTPGLAGTNEQFF
d_gene: TRBD2
abundance: NA
len: 15
j_gene: TRBJ2-1
v_gene: TRBV27

CDR3nt: TGTGCCAGCAGCGACGGGGGGTATGGCTACACCTTC
CDR3aa: CASSDGGYGYTF
d_gene: NA
abundance: NA
len: 12
j_gene: TRBJ1-2
v_gene: TRBV27

CDR3nt: TGTGCCAGTAGTATCGTGACGGGAGGAGGCCTAGAGACCCAGTACTTC
CDR3aa: CASSIVTGGGLETQYF
d_gene: TRBD2
abundance: NA
len: 16
j_gene: TRBJ2-5
v_gene: TRBV19

CDR3nt: TGCGCCAGCAGCCAACACTGGGAAACTACGACTGGGGCCAACGTCCTGACTTTC
CDR3aa: CASSQHWETTTGANVLTF
d_gene: NA
abundance: NA
len: 18
j_gene: TRBJ2-6
v_gene: TRBV4-3

CDR3nt: TGTGCCAGCTCACCCCAAGACCTCCCCACGCAGTATTTT
CDR3aa: CASSPQDLPTQYF
d_gene: NA
abundance: NA
len: 13
j_gene: TRBJ2-3
v_gene: TRBV18

CDR3nt: TGTGCCAGCAGTCGGGACGTCACTGAAGCTTTCTTT
CDR3aa: CASSRDVTEAFF
d_gene: NA
abundance: NA
len: 12
j_gene: TRBJ1-1
v_gene: TRBV11-1

CDR3nt: TGTGCCAGCAGCGTCGACACACGGACTGAAGCTTTCTTT
CDR3aa: CASSVDTRTEAFF
d_gene: NA
abundance: NA
len: 13
j_gene: TRBJ1-1
v_gene: TRBV9

CDR3nt: TGTGCCAGTAGTCCCGAGGGGGGGGCGTACACTGAAGCTTTCTTT
CDR3aa: CASSPEGGAYTEAFF
d_gene: NA
abundance: NA
len: 15
j_gene: TRBJ1-1
v_gene: TRBV19

CDR3nt: TGTGCCGGAGGGAAAACCCTGGGACAGAGCCACACCGGGGAGCTGTTTTTT
CDR3aa: CAGGKTLGQSHTGELFF
d_gene: NA
abundance: NA
len: 17
j_gene: TRBJ2-2
v_gene: TRBV7-8

CDR3nt: TGTGCCAGCAGCTCAACCACATACTCTGGGGAGCTGTTTTTT
CDR3aa: CASSSTTYSGELFF
d_gene: NA
abundance: NA
len: 14
j_gene: TRBJ2-2
v_gene: TRBV13

CDR3nt: TGCGCCAGCAGCCAAGACGGGCAGGCTAACACCGGGGAGCTGTTTTTT
CDR3aa: CASSQDGQANTGELFF
d_gene: NA
abundance: once
len: 16
j_gene: TRBJ2-2
v_gene: TRBV4-3

CDR3nt: TGTGCCAGCAGCGCGGGACAGGATAATGAAAAACTGTTTTTT
CDR3aa: CASSAGQDNEKLFF
d_gene: TRBD1
abundance: NA
len: 14
j_gene: TRBJ1-4
v_gene: TRBV7-9

CDR3nt: TGTGCCAGCAGCTTAGGGCGGCTCGGGGCAGAGACCCAGTACTTC
CDR3aa: CASSLGRLGAETQYF
d_gene: NA
abundance: NA
len: 15
j_gene: TRBJ2-5
v_gene: TRBV11-2

CDR3nt: TGTGCCAGCAGCGGACAGGGGGCTTTTGGAAACACCATATATTTT
CDR3aa: CASSGQGAFGNTIYF
d_gene: TRBD1
abundance: NA
len: 15
j_gene: TRBJ1-3
v_gene: TRBV9